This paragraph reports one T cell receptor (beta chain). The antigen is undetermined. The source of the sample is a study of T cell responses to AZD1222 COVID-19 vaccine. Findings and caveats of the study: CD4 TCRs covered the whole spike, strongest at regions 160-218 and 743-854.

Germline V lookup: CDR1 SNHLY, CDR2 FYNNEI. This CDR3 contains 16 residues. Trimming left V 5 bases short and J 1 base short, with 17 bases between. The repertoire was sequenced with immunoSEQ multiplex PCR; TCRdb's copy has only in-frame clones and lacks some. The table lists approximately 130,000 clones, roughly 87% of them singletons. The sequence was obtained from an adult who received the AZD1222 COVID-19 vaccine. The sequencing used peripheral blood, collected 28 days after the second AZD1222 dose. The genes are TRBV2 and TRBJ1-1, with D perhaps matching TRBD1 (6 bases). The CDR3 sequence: CASSREGGGGNTEAFF. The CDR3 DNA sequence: TGTGCCAGCAGTAGAGAAGGAGGGGGTGGGAACACTGAAGCTTTCTTT.